These T cell receptor beta chains were read from a single sample in a study of blood T cell repertoires in COVID-19. Sequencing was performed with immunoSEQ multiplex PCR; in TCRdb, only in-frame clones are kept and a portion is missing. The table has 150,000 to 200,000 clones, 80% to 90% seen once. What was sequenced was peripheral blood. Receptors were obtained from a man aged 18 to 30 with active or convalescent COVID-19. The CDR3 runs from the conserved cysteine through the conserved F or W. The D gene is left open where the match is weak. Size values are once, few and many counts, or a class for expanded clones, and some rows have none.

d_call clone_size v_call cdr3_aa
. . TRBV10-1 CASSDTPRGYSGNTIYF
TRBD1 . TRBV28 CATTGTGGPYEQYF
TRBD2 few TRBV5-4 CASSWSGRVTGELFF
. . TRBV30 CAWKGGGKGYTF
TRBD1 . TRBV11-3 CASSPPPGQGDKGSYNEQFF
. . TRBV30 CAWSVSASYNEQFF
TRBD1 . TRBV18 CASSLQGSENTEAFF
TRBD1 . TRBV19 CASRDTGGGNQPQHF
TRBD2 . TRBV6-6 CASGGTSGRGEQFF
. . TRBV9 CASAGWDTETQYF
. . TRBV27 CASSGGYAFNSPLHF
. . TRBV27 CASSFQGPAEAFF
. . TRBV12-3/TRBV12-4 CASSLSPQETQYF
. . TRBV24-1 CATGTTDTQYF
. . TRBV7-8 CASSYGGPRNTEAFF
. . TRBV5-1 CASSLELAPGEQYF
TRBD2 . TRBV24-1 CATSGGTSARSSYNEQFF
. . TRBV7-9 CASSQGSNTEAFF
. . TRBV6-6 CASSSAGDPNTEAFF
. . TRBV6-5 CASRGSQETQYF
TRBD1 . TRBV2 CASKGQVFTGELFF
. . TRBV3-1/TRBV3-2 CASSQPGQNTEAFF